This T cell receptor (beta chain) was found in a study of graft-versus-host responses after intestinal transplantation. Study details: Each transplant was multivisceral, liver-intestinal, or isolated intestinal. All recipients got anti-thymocyte globulin induction, then tacrolimus and steroids for about 3 years. The study's findings and limits: Recipient marrow contained GvH clones, some of which appeared first in ileum or blood.

The germline V gene encodes CDR1 LNHDA and CDR2 SQIVND (reference sequence). The V gene lost 4 bases and the J gene lost 1 base, with 12 bases spanning the gap. This CDR3 spans 15 amino acids. Assay: immunoSEQ multiplex PCR; the TCRdb copy retains only in-frame clones and omits some. Among around 100,000 clones listed, roughly 87% were seen once. Of note for this clone: Antigen: not known.

The source was unstimulated CD4+ T cells sorted from spleen or lymph node cells, collected before intestinal transplant. The origin of this receptor is a human donor who received an intestinal transplant. The chain recombines TRBV19 with TRBJ2-3; D possibly corresponds to TRBD2 (6 bases). CDR3 DNA: TGTGCCAGTAGTACCCCGGGGGACGGCACAGATACGCAGTATTTT. It translates to CASSTPGDGTDTQYF.